The 9 T cell receptor beta chains presented below share a single source sample, sequenced in a study of regulatory T cells in long-lasting Graves disease. Library construction for TCR beta used iRepertoire HTBI primers and Arm-PCR of CDR3 regions. In TCRdb, the multiplex PCR reads were re-called with MiXCR into one record per CDR3 protein. The table has some 320,000 distinct CDR3 sequences, 18% seen once. Documented time point: newly diagnosed GD, antithyroid drugs for less than 3 months. The TCR library was prepared using RNA isolated from PBMCs. Material: peripheral blood mononuclear cells (PBMCs), obtained at new diagnosis, from a patient treated with antithyroid drugs. These receptors were obtained from a female donor with Graves disease.

For this clonotype: This may arise from a read error, as a much more abundant clone is one base away. The chain couples TRBV28 to TRBJ2-1, with TRBD1 identical over 9 bases. The J call could be wrong; TRBJ2-5 is a better fit for the DNA end. The CDR3 length is 19 residues. Looked up from germline, CDR1 is MDHEN and CDR2 is SYDVKM. CDR3 residues: CASRKQGAVLAGRLETQYF. CDR3 DNA sequence: TGTGCCAGCAGGAAACAGGGGGCGGTTTTGGCGGGAAGACTAGAGACCCAGTACTTC.

The gene calls are TRBV29-1 and TRBJ2-7; 8 nucleotides line up with TRBD2. Germline CDR1 SQVTM, CDR2 ANQGSEA. Trimming at V came to 4 bases and at J to 3 bases, leaving 8 bases not matched to a gene. The CDR3 contains 14 residues. The CDR3 DNA reads as TGCAGCGTTGGGGGGTCGGGGGGGAGCTACGAGCAGTACTTC. This gives the protein CSVGGSGGSYEQYF.

J is TRBJ2-7 and V is TRBV28; 10 bases agree with TRBD1. With 5 bases clipped from V and 4 bases from J, the junction kept 14 bases outside the gene matches. CDR3 length: 17 residues. Germline lookup yields CDR1 MDHEN and CDR2 SYDVKM. The CDR3 region has the DNA TGTGCCAGCAGTCCCGGGACAGGGGCCGCCGGCCTTTACGAGCAGTACTTC. Encoded protein: CASSPGTGAAGLYEQYF.

J is TRBJ1-4 and V is TRBV6-1; D is possibly TRBD1 (6 bases). Trimming took 6 bases from V and 4 from J, leaving 15 bases between them. CDR3 length: 15 amino acids. Per germline, CDR1 MNHNS and CDR2 SASEGT. For the CDR3, the DNA is TGTGCCAGCAGGAATCCGGACAGATTTAATGAAAAACTGTTTTTT. It translates to CASRNPDRFNEKLFF.

The rearrangement links TRBV5-6 to TRBJ2-6; D remains ambiguous. This CDR3 region has 16 residues. The ends were cut back, 4 bases at V and 0 bases at J, with 11 bases in the middle. The germline V gene encodes CDR1 SGHDT and CDR2 YYEEEE. The CDR3 region is CASSTIGPSGANVLTF. The CDR3 DNA is TGTGCCAGCAGCACCATAGGGCCCTCTGGGGCCAACGTCCTGACTTTC.

Details on this clonotype: A read error likely explains this, since a far larger clone differs by one base. The CDR3 loop is CAGSSGARPNTEAFF. For the CDR3, the DNA is TGTGCCGGCAGCTCGGGAGCCAGGCCGAACACTGAAGCTTTCTTT. V gene TRBV11-3 combines with J gene TRBJ1-1; D gene unclear. This CDR3 region has 15 residues. The V gene's germline CDR1 is SGHNT and CDR2 YENEEA.

This clonotype was seen repeatedly, ten times or more. A read error may be the cause here, since a much bigger clone is one base away. This sequence joins TRBV2 and TRBJ2-3; the match to TRBD2 covers 8 bases. Germline CDR1 and CDR2: SNHLY and FYNNEI. V dropped 4 bases and J dropped 8; count of bases not matched to a gene: 14. The CDR3 length is 16 residues. This CDR3 reads CASSGMAGGHPVTQYF. CDR3 sequence (DNA): TGTGCCAGCAGTGGTATGGCGGGAGGCCACCCTGTTACGCAGTATTTT. Drawing the rest from reference TRBV2 and TRBJ2-3, the complete variable domain is EPEVTQTPSHQVTQMGQEVILRCVPISNHLYFYWYRQILGQKVEFLVSFYNNEISEKSEIFDDQFSVERPDGSNFTLKIRSTKLEDSAMYFCASSGMAGGHPVTQYFGPGTRLTVL.

This clonotype was seen ten or more times. The chain couples TRBV7-2 to TRBJ2-7; 7 nucleotides align to TRBD1. Per the germline V gene, CDR1 is SGHTA and CDR2 is FQGNSA. J gave up 4 bases and V 8 bases, and 8 bases lay outside the gene matches. The CDR3 extends over 13 amino acids. CDR3: CASEIGGGYEQYF. CDR3 in DNA: TGTGCCAGCGAAATAGGGGGCGGGTACGAGCAGTACTTC. Full variable domain (outside the CDR3, taken from reference TRBV7-2 and TRBJ2-7): GAGVSQSPSNKVTEKGKDVELRCDPISGHTALYWYRQSLGQGLEFLIYFQGNSAPDKSGLPSDRFSAERTGGSVSTLTIQRTQQEDSAVYLCASEIGGGYEQYFGPGTRLTVT.

The sample holds many counts of this clonotype. The V and J genes are TRBV20-1 and TRBJ2-7; D not certain. The germline V and J ends were trimmed by 3 bases and 1 base, with 7 bases remaining between them. The CDR3 contains 12 residues. Germline-derived CDR1 and CDR2 are DFQATT and SNEGSKA (reference sequence). CDR3 bases: TGCAGTGCTAGGGACCAGTCCTACGAGCAGTACTTC. Encoded protein: CSARDQSYEQYF.